This T cell receptor beta chain was sequenced for a study of cytomegalovirus exposure and HLA in healthy donors. Overall study: There were tens of millions of unique TCRs (from HLA-typed donors) in an early data release.

PCR primers comprised 60 Vbeta and 13 Jbeta primers. TCRdb keeps only in-frame clones here, not all; method: immunoSEQ multiplex PCR. The sample carries 150,000 to 200,000 clones, around 77% recorded once. As concerns this clone: Antigen unknown.

Nominal health characterized the donors when sampled, though unrecorded immune exposures were likely. The V end was cut by 6 bases, the J end by 3 bases, with 12 bases between. CDR1 is WSHSY and CDR2 is SAAADI in the germline V gene. The CDR3 contains 13 residues. General study findings and limits: Rare TCR sequences predominated, though certain public TCRs were found in many donors.

Sequencing was done on a sample of PBMCs. This sequence was found in a female donor in good health and CMV-seronegative. The chain links TRBV10-2 to TRBJ2-7; TRBD2 might be the D (5 bases). CDR3 bases: TGCGCCAGCAGGAATAGCGCTGACTACGAGCAGTACTTC. It codes for CASRNSADYEQYF.